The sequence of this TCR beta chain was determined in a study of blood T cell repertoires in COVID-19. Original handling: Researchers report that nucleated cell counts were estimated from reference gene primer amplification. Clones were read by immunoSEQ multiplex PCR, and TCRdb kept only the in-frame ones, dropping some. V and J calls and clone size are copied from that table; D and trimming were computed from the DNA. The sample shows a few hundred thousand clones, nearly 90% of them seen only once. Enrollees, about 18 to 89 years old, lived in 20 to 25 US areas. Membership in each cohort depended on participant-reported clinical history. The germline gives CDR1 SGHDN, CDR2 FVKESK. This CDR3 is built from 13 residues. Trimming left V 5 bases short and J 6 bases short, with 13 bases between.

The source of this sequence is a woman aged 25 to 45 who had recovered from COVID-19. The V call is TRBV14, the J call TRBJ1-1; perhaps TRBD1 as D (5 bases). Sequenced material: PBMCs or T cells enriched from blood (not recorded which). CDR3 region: CASSDQGMAEAFF. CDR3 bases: TGTGCCAGCAGCGATCAGGGTATGGCTGAAGCTTTCTTT.